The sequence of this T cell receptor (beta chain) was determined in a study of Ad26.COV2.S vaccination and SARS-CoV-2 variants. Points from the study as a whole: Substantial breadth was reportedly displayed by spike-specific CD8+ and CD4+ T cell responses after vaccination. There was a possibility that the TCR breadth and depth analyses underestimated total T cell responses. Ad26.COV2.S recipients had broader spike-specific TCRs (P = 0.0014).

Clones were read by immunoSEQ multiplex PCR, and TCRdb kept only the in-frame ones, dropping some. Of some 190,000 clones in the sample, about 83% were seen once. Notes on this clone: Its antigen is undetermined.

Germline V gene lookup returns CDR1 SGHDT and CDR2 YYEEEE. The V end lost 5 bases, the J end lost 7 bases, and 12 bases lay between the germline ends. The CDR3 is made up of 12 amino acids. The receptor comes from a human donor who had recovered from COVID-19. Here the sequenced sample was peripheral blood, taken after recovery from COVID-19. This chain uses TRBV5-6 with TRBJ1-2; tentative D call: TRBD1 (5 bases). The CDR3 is CASRQGRGGYTF. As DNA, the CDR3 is TGTGCCAGCAGGCAAGGGAGGGGTGGCTACACCTTC.